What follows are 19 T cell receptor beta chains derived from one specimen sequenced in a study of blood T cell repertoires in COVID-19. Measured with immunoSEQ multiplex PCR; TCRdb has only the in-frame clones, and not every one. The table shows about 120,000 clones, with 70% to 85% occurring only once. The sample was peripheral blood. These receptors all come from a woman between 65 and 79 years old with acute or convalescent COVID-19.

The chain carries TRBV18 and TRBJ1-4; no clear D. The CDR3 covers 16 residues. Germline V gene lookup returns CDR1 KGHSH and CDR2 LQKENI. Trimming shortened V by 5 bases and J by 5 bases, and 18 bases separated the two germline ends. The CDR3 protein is CASSEAGTVLNEKLFF. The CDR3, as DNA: TGTGCCAGCTCAGAAGCCGGTACTGTGCTGAATGAAAAACTGTTTTTT.

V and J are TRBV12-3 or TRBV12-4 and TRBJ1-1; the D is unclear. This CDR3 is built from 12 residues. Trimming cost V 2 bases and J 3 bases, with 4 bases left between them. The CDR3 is CASSLTYTEAFF. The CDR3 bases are TGTGCCAGCAGTTTAACATACACTGAAGCTTTCTTT.

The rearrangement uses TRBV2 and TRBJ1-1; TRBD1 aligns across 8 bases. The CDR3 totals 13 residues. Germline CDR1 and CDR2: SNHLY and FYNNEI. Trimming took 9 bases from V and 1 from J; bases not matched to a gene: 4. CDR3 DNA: TGTGCCAGATCAGGGGGCCCGAACACTGAAGCTTTCTTT. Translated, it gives CARSGGPNTEAFF.

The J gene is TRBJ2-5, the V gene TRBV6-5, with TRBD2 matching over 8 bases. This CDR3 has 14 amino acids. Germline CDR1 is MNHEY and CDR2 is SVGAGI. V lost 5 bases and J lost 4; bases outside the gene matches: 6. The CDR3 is CASSPGLGGETQYF. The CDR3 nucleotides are TGTGCCAGCAGTCCGGGACTAGGAGGAGAGACCCAGTACTTC.

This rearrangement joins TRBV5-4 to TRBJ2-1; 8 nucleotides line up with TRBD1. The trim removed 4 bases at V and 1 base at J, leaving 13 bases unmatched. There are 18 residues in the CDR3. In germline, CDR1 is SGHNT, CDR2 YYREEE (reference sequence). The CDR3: CASSPYGTGVFSYNEQFF. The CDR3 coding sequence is TGTGCCAGCAGCCCGTACGGGACAGGTGTTTTTTCCTACAATGAGCAGTTCTTC.

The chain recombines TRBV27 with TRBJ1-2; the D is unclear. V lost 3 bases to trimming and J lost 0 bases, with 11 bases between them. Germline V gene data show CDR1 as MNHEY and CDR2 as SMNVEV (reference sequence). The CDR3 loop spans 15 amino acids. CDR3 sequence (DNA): TGTGCCAGCAGTTTCTGGGAGGACGCTAACTATGGCTACACCTTC. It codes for CASSFWEDANYGYTF.

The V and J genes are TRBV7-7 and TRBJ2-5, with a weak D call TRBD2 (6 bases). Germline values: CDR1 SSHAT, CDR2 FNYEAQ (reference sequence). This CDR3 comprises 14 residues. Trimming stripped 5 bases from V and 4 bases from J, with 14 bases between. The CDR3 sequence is CASSPAGLGETQYF. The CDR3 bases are TGTGCCAGCAGCCCAGCGGGCCTCGGAGAGACCCAGTACTTC.

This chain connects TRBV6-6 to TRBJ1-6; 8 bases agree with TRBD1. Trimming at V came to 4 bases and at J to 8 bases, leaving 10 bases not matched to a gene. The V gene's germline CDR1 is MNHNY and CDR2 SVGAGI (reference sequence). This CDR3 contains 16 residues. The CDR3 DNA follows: TGTGCCAGCAGTTCCTTAGGACAGGGAGTATATTCACCCCTCCACTTT. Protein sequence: CASSSLGQGVYSPLHF.

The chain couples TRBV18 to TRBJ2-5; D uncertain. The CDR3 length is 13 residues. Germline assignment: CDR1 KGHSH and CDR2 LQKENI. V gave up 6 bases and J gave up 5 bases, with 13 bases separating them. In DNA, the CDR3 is TGTGCCAGCTCCCGCGGTATCATGGAGACCCAGTACTTC. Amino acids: CASSRGIMETQYF.

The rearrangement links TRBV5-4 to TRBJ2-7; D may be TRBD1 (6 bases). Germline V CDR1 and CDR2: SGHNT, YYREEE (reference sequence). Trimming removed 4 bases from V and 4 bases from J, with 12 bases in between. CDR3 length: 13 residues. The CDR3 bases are TGTGCCAGCAGCGACACAGGGTATTACGAGCAGTACTTC. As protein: CASSDTGYYEQYF.

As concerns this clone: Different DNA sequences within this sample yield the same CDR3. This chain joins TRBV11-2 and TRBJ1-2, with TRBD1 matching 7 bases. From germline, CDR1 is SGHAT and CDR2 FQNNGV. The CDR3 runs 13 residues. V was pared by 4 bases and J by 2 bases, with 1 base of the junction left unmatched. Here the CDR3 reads CASSSTGNYGYTF. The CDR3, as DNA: TGTGCCAGCAGCTCGACAGGGAACTATGGCTACACCTTC.

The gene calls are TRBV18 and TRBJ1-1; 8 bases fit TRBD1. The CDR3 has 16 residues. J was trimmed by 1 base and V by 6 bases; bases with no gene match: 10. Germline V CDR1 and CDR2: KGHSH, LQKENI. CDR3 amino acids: CASSPMTGAPNTEAFF. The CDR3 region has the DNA TGTGCCAGCTCCCCGATGACAGGGGCGCCGAACACTGAAGCTTTCTTT.

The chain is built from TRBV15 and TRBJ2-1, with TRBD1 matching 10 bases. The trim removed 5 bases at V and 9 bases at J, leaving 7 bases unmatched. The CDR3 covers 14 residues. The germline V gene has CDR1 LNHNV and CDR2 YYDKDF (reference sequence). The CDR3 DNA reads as TGTGCCACCAGCCGGACAGGGGGATCGAGTGAGCAGTTCTTC. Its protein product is CATSRTGGSSEQFF.

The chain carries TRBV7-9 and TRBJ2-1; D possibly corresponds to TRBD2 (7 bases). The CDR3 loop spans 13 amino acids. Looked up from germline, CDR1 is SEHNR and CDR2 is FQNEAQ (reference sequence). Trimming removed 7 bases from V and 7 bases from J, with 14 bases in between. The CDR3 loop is CASILGGGNEQFF. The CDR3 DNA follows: TGTGCCAGCATACTAGGGGGAGGGAATGAGCAGTTCTTC.

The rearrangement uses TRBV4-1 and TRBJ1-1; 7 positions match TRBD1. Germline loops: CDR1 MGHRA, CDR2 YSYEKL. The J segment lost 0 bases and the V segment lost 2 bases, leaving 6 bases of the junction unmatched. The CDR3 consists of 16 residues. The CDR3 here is CASSQPRGPVNTEAFF. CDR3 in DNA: TGCGCCAGCAGCCAACCAAGGGGGCCGGTGAACACTGAAGCTTTCTTT.

The CDR3 is CASNRDGSGLDTQYF. CDR3 bases: TGCGCCAGCAACCGAGACGGCTCTGGACTGGATACGCAGTATTTT. This chain joins TRBV5-1 and TRBJ2-3; tentative D call: TRBD2 (5 bases). The germline gives CDR1 SGHRS, CDR2 YFSETQ. V was cut by 6 bases and J by 6 bases, with 20 bases left in between. CDR3 size: 15 residues.

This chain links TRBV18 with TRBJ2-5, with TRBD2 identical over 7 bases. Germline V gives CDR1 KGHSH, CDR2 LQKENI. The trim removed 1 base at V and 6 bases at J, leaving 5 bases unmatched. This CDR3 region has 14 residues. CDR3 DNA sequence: TGTGCCAGCTCACCACGGGACGGGGGGAAGACCCAGTACTTC. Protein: CASSPRDGGKTQYF.

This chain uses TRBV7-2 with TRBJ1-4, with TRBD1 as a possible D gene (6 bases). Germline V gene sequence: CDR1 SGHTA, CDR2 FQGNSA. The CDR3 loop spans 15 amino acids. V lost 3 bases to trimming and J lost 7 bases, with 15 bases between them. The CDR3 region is CASSFDRSNSEKLFF. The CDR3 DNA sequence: TGTGCCAGCAGCTTTGACAGGTCTAATTCTGAAAAACTGTTTTTT. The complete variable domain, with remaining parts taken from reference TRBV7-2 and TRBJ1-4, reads GAGVSQSPSNKVTEKGKDVELRCDPISGHTALYWYRQSLGQGLEFLIYFQGNSAPDKSGLPSDRFSAERTGGSVSTLTIQRTQQEDSAVYLCASSFDRSNSEKLFFGSGTQLSVL.

The CDR3 nucleotides are TGTGCCAGTAGTATAGCATCAGGGTTGGGGAACACTGAAGCTTTCTTT. Its protein is CASSIASGLGNTEAFF. This sequence joins TRBV19 and TRBJ1-1, with TRBD1 as a possible D gene (5 bases). Germline V lookup: CDR1 LNHDA, CDR2 SQIVND (reference sequence). The V end lost 1 base, the J end lost 1 base, and 13 bases lay between the germline ends. CDR3 length: 16 amino acids. The whole variable domain, remainder taken from reference TRBV19 and TRBJ1-1, is DGGITQSPKYLFRKEGQNVTLSCEQNLNHDAMYWYRQDPGQGLRLIYYSQIVNDFQKGDIAEGYSVSREKKESFPLTVTSAQKNPTAFYLCASSIASGLGNTEAFFGQGTRLTVV.